This TCR beta chain was identified during a study of OX40 agonist ivuxolimab in advanced cancers. Study-wide results and caveats: At 0.1 to 3.0 mg/kg, CD4+ and CD8+ blood T cells expanded clonally by week 6.

Points on this clone: What it binds is not known. This sample includes further DNA sequences coding for the same CDR3.

The J segment lost 1 base and the V segment lost 3 bases, leaving 1 base of the junction unmatched. This CDR3 has 14 residues. CDR1 LNHDA and CDR2 SQIVND come from the germline V gene (reference sequence). Some clones are missing from TCRdb's copy, which holds only in-frame ones; the method was immunoSEQ multiplex PCR. The data show 45,000 to 50,000 clones, with approximately 90% seen just once and around a fifth held by the top ten. The receptor's source is an adult with an advanced solid tumor such as melanoma, head and neck, liver or kidney cancer. Here the sequenced sample was CD4+ or CD8+ T cells sorted from blood, taken in a trial of the OX40 agonist ivuxolimab. The chain couples TRBV19 to TRBJ1-1; 8 bases are shared with TRBD1. In nucleotides, the CDR3 is TGTGCCAGTAGTATCGGGACAGGGAACACTGAAGCTTTCTTT. Translated, it gives CASSIGTGNTEAFF.